The T cell receptor beta chain described here comes from a study of identical twins. TCRdb itself ran the 5' RACE reads through MiXCR, one entry per CDR3 protein. The sample has 500,000 to 600,000 distinct CDR3 sequences, around 20% seen once; the top ten hold 0.8% to 1%. Germline V CDR1 and CDR2: KGHDR, SFDVKD. CDR3 length: 16 residues. V lost 4 bases and J lost 3; bases outside the gene matches: 9. The same data also went into a second study, on T cells expressing NK-cell markers.

This TCR derives from a woman between 18 and 29 years old in good health. The chain uses TRBV24-1 and TRBJ2-5; 8 bases fit TRBD2. The sequenced sample consisted of CD4+ T cells sorted from blood. CDR3 residues: CATSEKIAGKEETQYF. The CDR3 DNA reads as TGTGCCACCAGTGAGAAAATAGCGGGAAAGGAAGAGACCCAGTACTTC.